One and the same sample provided the 22 T cell receptor beta chains below, sequenced in a study of CD8+ T cells in alopecia areata. Extracted from the samples, RNA was reverse transcribed into cDNA to serve as the sequencing template. This table comes from immunoSEQ multiplex PCR, and its TCRdb copy is limited to in-frame clones, with some not included. The table shows around 290,000 clones, with roughly 60% occurring only once. This sample's treatment: oral pan-JAK inhibitor, 5-10 mg twice daily. The source material was CD4+ T cells sorted from blood, sampled at week 24, from a patient treated with tofacitinib. The receptors here all came from a human donor with alopecia areata.

The chain uses TRBV2 and TRBJ1-1; 9 bases fit TRBD1. V shed 3 bases and J 5 bases; nucleotides not matched to a gene: 7. Germline-derived CDR1 and CDR2 are SNHLY and FYNNEI. The length of the CDR3 is 15 residues. The DNA of the CDR3 is TGTGCCAGCAGTGACCCCACAGGGGGCTGGACTGAAGCTTTCTTT. Translated, it gives CASSDPTGGWTEAFF.

The chain links TRBV6-5 to TRBJ2-1, with a weak D call TRBD2 (5 bases). This CDR3 is 14 amino acids long. V lost 2 bases, J lost 5 bases, and 10 bases lay in between. Germline V gene data show CDR1 as MNHEY and CDR2 as SVGAGI. DNA of the CDR3: TGTGCCAGCAGTTACGACGGGCGGGACAATGAGCAGTTCTTC. Translating it yields CASSYDGRDNEQFF.

This clone was counted a few times. The chain links TRBV5-4 to TRBJ1-6, with D unresolved. With 2 bases removed from V and 4 bases from J, the gap between germline ends came to 25 bases. This CDR3 spans 20 amino acids. CDR1 is SGHNT and CDR2 is YYREEE in the germline V gene (reference sequence). The CDR3 DNA follows: TGTGCCAGCAGCTTTGAAGTTACAGAACGGCGGAATACTTATAATTCACCCCTCCACTTT. Its translation: CASSFEVTERRNTYNSPLHF.

In its sample, this clone was seen a few times. Different DNA sequences within this sample yield the same CDR3. V gene TRBV19 combines with J gene TRBJ2-5, with 8 bases aligning to TRBD1. Germline V CDR1 and CDR2: LNHDA, SQIVND (reference sequence). The CDR3 loop spans 14 amino acids. Losses at the gene ends were 5 bases for V and 2 bases for J; bases not matched to a gene: 4. CDR3 protein: CASSGTGGQETQYF. The CDR3 coding sequence is TGTGCCAGTAGTGGGACAGGCGGACAAGAGACCCAGTACTTC.

This clone has a single count. The gene calls are TRBV30 and TRBJ1-1, with D perhaps TRBD1 (6 bases). The CDR3 has 15 residues. The V end was cut by 8 bases, the J end by 4 bases, with 23 bases between. Germline-derived CDR1 and CDR2 are GTSNPN and SVGIG (reference sequence). In nucleotides, the CDR3 is TGTGCCCAACATAGAAGGGGCAGCAGGGGCACTGAAGCTTTCTTT. This translates into CAQHRRGSRGTEAFF.

V is TRBV29-1 and J is TRBJ1-1; no firm D call. CDR3 length: 12 residues. CDR1 is SQVTM, CDR2 ANQGSEA, per germline. V gave up 1 base and J gave up 0 bases, with 3 bases separating them. As DNA, the CDR3 is TGCAGCGTTGAAGTTATGAACACTGAAGCTTTCTTT. Its translation is CSVEVMNTEAFF.

The gene calls are TRBV19 and TRBJ1-1; weak D call: TRBD1 (5 bases). The V gene's germline CDR1 is LNHDA and CDR2 SQIVND (reference sequence). CDR3 length: 12 residues. V was clipped by 5 bases and J by 10 bases, with 14 bases between them. The CDR3 nucleotides read TGTGCCAGTAGTCCCGTCCAGGGAGCAGCTTTCTTT. Encoded protein: CASSPVQGAAFF.

V and J are TRBV30 and TRBJ1-2; 9 bases agree with TRBD1. This CDR3 has 12 residues. Germline values: CDR1 GTSNPN, CDR2 SVGIG (reference sequence). The CDR3 DNA is TGTGCAACCGACAGGGGGAACTATGGCTACACCTTC. Its translation is CATDRGNYGYTF.

V gene TRBV4-1 combines with J gene TRBJ2-5; D ambiguous. The CDR3 totals 15 residues. The ends were cut back, 3 bases at V and 2 bases at J, with 13 bases in the middle. Germline V gene data show CDR1 as MGHRA and CDR2 as YSYEKL. The CDR3 DNA reads TGCGCCAGCAGCCAGTCGACTGTAACTCAAGAGACCCAGTACTTC. Translated: CASSQSTVTQETQYF.

This clone has a handful of counts. The CDR3 is CASSVGAVDTQYF. DNA of the CDR3: TGTGCCAGCAGCGTGGGGGCCGTAGATACGCAGTATTTT. This sequence joins TRBV11-2 and TRBJ2-3; weak D call: TRBD1 (6 bases). CDR3 length equals 13 residues. Germline CDR1 SGHAT, CDR2 FQNNGV. The V and J ends lost 5 bases and 5 bases respectively, with 11 bases between them.

This clone occurred a few times. This chain links TRBV13 with TRBJ1-1; 7 nucleotides align to TRBD1. Germline V gene sequence: CDR1 PRHDT, CDR2 FYEKMQ (reference sequence). This CDR3 has 15 amino acids. Trimming took 5 bases from V and 0 from J; bases not matched to a gene: 6. The CDR3 nucleotides read TGTGCCAGCAGCCGCTCCGGGACAGTGAACACTGAAGCTTTCTTT. Residues: CASSRSGTVNTEAFF.

The chain joins TRBV7-2 to TRBJ2-5; 8 positions match TRBD1. Per the germline V gene, CDR1 is SGHTA and CDR2 is FQGNSA. The CDR3 runs 14 residues. V lost 4 bases, J lost 5 bases, and 6 bases stayed unmatched. CDR3 residues: CASSSPGGGETQYF. As DNA, the CDR3 is TGTGCCAGCAGCTCCCCAGGGGGCGGGGAGACCCAGTACTTC.

The DNA for the CDR3 is TGTGCCAGCAGCTTGTCGGCGGACAGCGTTTATGGCTACACCTTC. It specifies CASSLSADSVYGYTF. The chain employs TRBV5-4 and TRBJ1-2; possible D gene TRBD1, 6 bases. V was trimmed by 1 base and J by 5 bases, leaving 15 bases between them. This CDR3 has 15 amino acids. From germline, CDR1 is SGHNT and CDR2 YYREEE (reference sequence).

The chain combines TRBV13 with TRBJ1-2; possible D gene TRBD1, 6 bases. Trimming stripped 2 bases from V and 3 bases from J, with 10 bases between. The CDR3 has 14 amino acids. Germline V gene lookup returns CDR1 PRHDT and CDR2 FYEKMQ (reference sequence). The CDR3 sequence: CASSLLTGDYGYTF. CDR3 nucleotide sequence: TGTGCCAGCAGCTTACTGACAGGAGACTATGGCTACACCTTC.

Only a few counts were recorded for this clone. V is TRBV9 and J is TRBJ2-4; tentative D call: TRBD2 (6 bases). Germline V lookup: CDR1 SGDLS, CDR2 YYNGEE. This CDR3 is built from 15 residues. The germline V and J ends were trimmed by 4 bases and 0 bases, with 11 bases remaining between them. Here the CDR3 reads CASSSGLTAKNIQYF. DNA of the CDR3: TGTGCCAGCAGCTCGGGACTCACAGCCAAAAACATTCAGTACTTC. Full variable domain (rest looked up from reference TRBV9 and TRBJ2-4): DSGVTQTPKHLITATGQRVTLRCSPRSGDLSVYWYQQSLDQGLQFLIQYYNGEERAKGNILERFSAQQFPDLHSELNLSSLELGDSALYFCASSSGLTAKNIQYFGAGTRLSVL.

The genes are TRBV7-2 and TRBJ1-6; D gene unclear. The V gene's germline CDR1 is SGHTA and CDR2 FQGNSA. The V end was cut by 5 bases, the J end by 13 bases, with 15 bases between. The CDR3 is 13 residues long. CDR3 bases: TGTGCCAGCAGCCTAGTGACGGTACCTCCCCTCCACTTT. Protein product: CASSLVTVPPLHF.

This clone was observed a handful of times. The chain links TRBV7-2 to TRBJ1-2; no definite D call. CDR1 and CDR2 from the germline V gene are SGHTA and FQGNSA. The CDR3 length is 14 residues. V lost 1 base to trimming and J lost 3 bases, with 9 bases between them. The CDR3 coding sequence is TGTGCCAGCAGCTTAGTGTCGGGCGACTATGGCTACACCTTC. It encodes CASSLVSGDYGYTF.

The V and J genes are TRBV7-2 and TRBJ2-1, with a tentative D call TRBD1 (5 bases). The CDR3 covers 14 residues. Trimming took off 1 base at V and 2 bases at J, with 6 bases between the two ends. Germline V gene lookup returns CDR1 SGHTA and CDR2 FQGNSA. The CDR3 protein is CASSLGGTYNEQFF. CDR3 bases: TGTGCCAGCAGCTTAGGGGGCACCTACAATGAGCAGTTCTTC.

The chain uses TRBV15 and TRBJ1-6; D is unclear. The V end lost 0 bases, the J end lost 9 bases, and 12 bases lay between the germline ends. Germline V gene data show CDR1 as LNHNV and CDR2 as YYDKDF (reference sequence). This CDR3 has 15 residues. The CDR3: CATSRDQAFGSPLHF. The CDR3 region has the DNA TGTGCCACCAGCAGAGACCAGGCTTTCGGTTCACCCCTCCACTTT.

This clone was seen just once. The rearrangement uses TRBV30 and TRBJ2-2, with 9 bases lining up with TRBD2. Per germline, CDR1 GTSNPN and CDR2 SVGIG (reference sequence). This CDR3 comprises 15 residues. Trimming cost V 3 bases and J 7 bases; bases outside gene matches: 9. CDR3 in amino acids: CAWSTSSGANGELFF. CDR3 nucleotides: TGTGCCTGGAGCACTTCTAGCGGGGCGAACGGGGAGCTGTTTTTT.

The chain couples TRBV2 to TRBJ1-6; 7 bases map to TRBD1. The J segment lost 10 bases and the V segment lost 1 base, leaving 7 bases of the junction unmatched. The germline gives CDR1 SNHLY, CDR2 FYNNEI. There are 15 residues in the CDR3. The CDR3 nucleotides are TGTGCCAGCAGTGAAGTGGCAGGGGGAGGATCACCCCTCCACTTT. Protein: CASSEVAGGGSPLHF.

The chain couples TRBV6-5 to TRBJ2-7; the match to TRBD1 covers 8 bases. Trimming at V came to 4 bases and at J to 2 bases, leaving 10 bases not matched to a gene. The germline V gene has CDR1 MNHEY and CDR2 SVGAGI. The CDR3 has 16 amino acids. The CDR3 sequence: CASSSRLTGVTYEQYF. The CDR3 nucleotides are TGTGCCAGCAGTTCAAGACTGACAGGGGTGACCTACGAGCAGTACTTC.